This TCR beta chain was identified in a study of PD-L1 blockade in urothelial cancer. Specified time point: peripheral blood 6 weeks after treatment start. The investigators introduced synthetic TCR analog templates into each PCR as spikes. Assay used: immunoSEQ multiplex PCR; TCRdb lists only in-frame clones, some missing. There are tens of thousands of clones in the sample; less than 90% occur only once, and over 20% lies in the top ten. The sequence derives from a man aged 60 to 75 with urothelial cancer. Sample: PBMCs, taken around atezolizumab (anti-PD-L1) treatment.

In DNA, the CDR3 is TGTGCCAGCAGCTTCACCGGGACTAGCGGAAGCCAGCAGTTCTTC. Its protein product is CASSFTGTSGSQQFF. The V and J genes are TRBV6-1 and TRBJ2-1; 11 bases are a match to TRBD2. The CDR3 is 15 amino acids. V shed 6 bases and J 11 bases; nucleotides not matched to a gene: 12. CDR1 is MNHNS and CDR2 is SASEGT in the germline V gene.